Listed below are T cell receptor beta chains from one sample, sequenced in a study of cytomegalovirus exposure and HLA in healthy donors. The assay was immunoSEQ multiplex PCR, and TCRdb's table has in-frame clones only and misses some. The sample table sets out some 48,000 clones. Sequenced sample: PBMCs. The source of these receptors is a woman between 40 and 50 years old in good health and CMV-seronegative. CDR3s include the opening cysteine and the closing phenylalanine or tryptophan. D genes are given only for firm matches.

CDR3nt: TGTGCCAGCAGGCAGACTAGCGGGGGACTCAGCTCCTACAATGAGCAGTTCTTC; CDR3aa: CASRQTSGGLSSYNEQFF; v_gene: TRBV2; d_gene: TRBD2; j_gene: TRBJ2-1
CDR3nt: TGCGCCAGCAGCCTAAAAGGGGCCGAAGCTTTCTTT; CDR3aa: CASSLKGAEAFF; v_gene: TRBV4-3; d_gene: .; j_gene: TRBJ1-1
CDR3nt: TGTGCCACAATAGCGGGGTCCTACGAGCAGTACTTC; CDR3aa: CATIAGSYEQYF; v_gene: TRBV28; d_gene: TRBD2; j_gene: TRBJ2-7
CDR3nt: TGTGCCAGCAGCTTCTTAACCCAGGGGGAGCAGTATTTT; CDR3aa: CASSFLTQGEQYF; v_gene: TRBV7-2; d_gene: TRBD1; j_gene: TRBJ2-3
CDR3nt: TGTGCCAGCAGACTAGCGGGGTTGGCAGATAAGCAGTATTTT; CDR3aa: CASRLAGLADKQYF; v_gene: TRBV2; d_gene: TRBD2; j_gene: TRBJ2-3
CDR3nt: TGCGCCAGCAGCCAAGATCTTTCCAGGCCCGATACGCAGTATTTT; CDR3aa: CASSQDLSRPDTQYF; v_gene: TRBV4-1; d_gene: .; j_gene: TRBJ2-3
CDR3nt: TGTGCCAGCAGCTCGGGAGCCGGGACTGAAGCTTTCTTT; CDR3aa: CASSSGAGTEAFF; v_gene: TRBV5-6; d_gene: .; j_gene: TRBJ1-1
CDR3nt: TGTGCCAGCAGCCAAGATAGGCAGGGTACCTACGAGCAGTACTTC; CDR3aa: CASSQDRQGTYEQYF; v_gene: TRBV4-2; d_gene: .; j_gene: TRBJ2-7
CDR3nt: TGCGCCAGCAGCCCGATTATTGACAGGGACACTGAAGCTTTCTTT; CDR3aa: CASSPIIDRDTEAFF; v_gene: TRBV4-3; d_gene: TRBD1; j_gene: TRBJ1-1
CDR3nt: TGTGCCAGCAGCGGACAGGGAAGTAACTATGGCTACACCTTC; CDR3aa: CASSGQGSNYGYTF; v_gene: TRBV9; d_gene: TRBD1; j_gene: TRBJ1-2